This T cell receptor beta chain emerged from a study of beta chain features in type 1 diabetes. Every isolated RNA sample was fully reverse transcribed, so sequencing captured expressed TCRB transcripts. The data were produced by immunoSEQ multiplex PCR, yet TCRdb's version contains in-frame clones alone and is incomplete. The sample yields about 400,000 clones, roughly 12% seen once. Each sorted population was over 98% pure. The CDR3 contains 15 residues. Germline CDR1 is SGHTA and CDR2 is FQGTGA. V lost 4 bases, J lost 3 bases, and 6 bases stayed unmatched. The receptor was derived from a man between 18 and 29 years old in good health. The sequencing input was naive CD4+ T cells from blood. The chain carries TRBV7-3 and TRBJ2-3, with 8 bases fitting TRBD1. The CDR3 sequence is CASSWQGARTDTQYF. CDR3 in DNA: TGTGCCAGCAGCTGGCAGGGGGCGCGAACAGATACGCAGTATTTT.